Presented here are 17 T cell receptor beta chains from one specimen sequenced in a study of breast tumors, draining lymph nodes, adjacent tissues (dated by TCRdb to between 2015 and 2016). Lymph node samples were obtained from the axillary draining lymph nodes of breast cancer patients. Library generation was performed with multiplex PCR. The sample was run on an Illumina HiSeq 2000. TCRdb itself trimmed the public reads at Q25 with fastp, ran MiXCR and retained productive beta chains. Each entry merges the rows of one CDR3 protein and shows their most common DNA and genes. The sample table lists 90,000 to 120,000 distinct CDR3 sequences, about 20% of them with a count of one. More than 0.9% of the sample comes from the top ten. Material for sequencing was axillary lymph node tissue. Receptor source: a female donor with breast cancer. Some clones in this sample may be carry-over from other donors' samples.

In this sample, this clonotype turned up a few times. The V call is TRBV19, the J call TRBJ1-5, with D possibly TRBD1 on 6 matching bases. The V gene's germline CDR1 is LNHDA and CDR2 SQIVND (reference sequence). This CDR3 has 17 residues. V lost 1 base and J 5 bases, leaving 18 bases between the germline ends. The CDR3, as DNA: TGTGCCAGTAGTATAGCAGGGGTGAGGGTGCAAGATCAGCCCCAGCATTTT. Translated: CASSIAGVRVQDQPQHF.

This clonotype appeared many times. The chain employs TRBV5-1 and TRBJ2-6; no clear D. The CDR3 runs 15 residues. V lost 4 bases and J 1 base, leaving 9 bases between the germline ends. In germline, CDR1 is SGHRS, CDR2 YFSETQ. The DNA of the CDR3 is TGCGCCAGCAGCACCGGAAGATCTGGGGCCAACGTCCTGACTTTC. The encoded protein is CASSTGRSGANVLTF.

This clonotype was seen ten or more times. The V gene is TRBV7-9, the J gene TRBJ2-1, with 9 bases lining up with TRBD1. V gave up 6 bases and J gave up 8 bases; unmatched junction bases: 11. The CDR3 totals 15 residues. The germline V gene has CDR1 SEHNR and CDR2 FQNEAQ (reference sequence). The CDR3 coding sequence is TGTGCCAGCAGTCCTACGGGACAGGGTGAAGATGAGCAGTTCTTC. Translation gives CASSPTGQGEDEQFF.

This clonotype turned up a few times. This chain connects TRBV28 to TRBJ2-3; D may be TRBD2 (5 bases). V shed 5 bases and J shed 0 bases, with 9 bases lying between them. CDR1 is MDHEN, CDR2 SYDVKM, per germline. CDR3 length equals 14 residues. CDR3 residues: CASSGLSSTDTQYF. CDR3 DNA sequence: TGTGCCAGCAGTGGACTGTCAAGCACAGATACGCAGTATTTT. Complete variable domain (other parts from reference TRBV28 and TRBJ2-3): DVKVTQSSRYLVKRTGEKVFLECVQDMDHENMFWYRQDPGLGLRLIYFSYDVKMKEKGDIPEGYSVSREKKERFSLILESASTNQTSMYLCASSGLSSTDTQYFGPGTRLTVL.

At least ten counts were recorded for this clonotype. The V gene is TRBV19, the J gene TRBJ2-7; D ambiguous. The CDR3 sequence is 14 residues long. Between the trimmed V and J ends, which lost 7 bases and 2 bases, there was a span of 15 bases. Germline V gene sequence: CDR1 LNHDA, CDR2 SQIVND (reference sequence). CDR3 protein: CASTASDQTYEQYF. CDR3 sequence (DNA): TGTGCCAGTACCGCGTCGGACCAGACCTACGAGCAGTACTTC.

For this clonotype: A clone one base away is much larger, so this may be a read error. Because it lacks the conserved phenylalanine or tryptophan at the end, this CDR3 is likely a read error. The gene calls are TRBV4-1 and TRBJ2-2; 10 bases are a match to TRBD2. Germline V CDR1 and CDR2: MGHRA, YSYEKL. V dropped 1 base and J dropped 6; count of bases not matched to a gene: 2. The CDR3 sequence is 15 residues long. CDR3 amino acids: CASSQVGLAAGELFS. CDR3 nucleotide sequence: TGCGCCAGCAGCCAAGTAGGACTAGCGGCCGGGGAGCTGTTTTCT.

The table lists this clonotype with a few counts. The rearrangement uses TRBV11-3 and TRBJ2-2; TRBD1 aligns across 8 bases. CDR3 length: 16 residues. In germline, CDR1 is SGHNT, CDR2 YENEEA. Trimming removed 5 bases from V and 1 base from J; junction bases left unmatched: 6. DNA of the CDR3: TGTGCCAGCAGCCGAACCGGGACAGGGAACACCGGGGAGCTGTTTTTT. The encoded protein is CASSRTGTGNTGELFF.

In this sample, this clonotype turned up many times. The chain is built from TRBV5-8 and TRBJ1-2; D is undetermined. CDR3 length: 13 residues. The V and J ends lost 4 bases and 5 bases respectively, with 12 bases between them. Germline-derived CDR1 and CDR2 are SGHTS and YDEGEE. The DNA of the CDR3 is TGTGCCAGCAGCCCCAAAAACAGTTATGGCTACACCTTC. It translates to CASSPKNSYGYTF.

In its sample, this clonotype was seen many times. The chain joins TRBV2 to TRBJ2-2, with TRBD2 matching over 7 bases. After removal of 4 bases from V and 3 bases from J, the junction contained 5 bases not matched to a gene. The germline V gene encodes CDR1 SNHLY and CDR2 FYNNEI. CDR3 length: 15 amino acids. CDR3 region: CASSVNGRDTGELFF. The CDR3 coding sequence is TGTGCCAGCAGTGTAAATGGGAGGGACACCGGGGAGCTGTTTTTT.

This clonotype was recorded many times. The chain joins TRBV20-1 to TRBJ2-2; 8 bases agree with TRBD2. CDR1 DFQATT and CDR2 SNEGSKA come from the germline V gene (reference sequence). The V and J ends lost 4 bases and 3 bases, in that order; junction bases with no gene match: 4. CDR3 length: 14 amino acids. The CDR3 DNA reads TGCAGTGCTAAACGGGAGGGGGACACCGGGGAGCTGTTTTTT. Protein product: CSAKREGDTGELFF.

Many counts were recorded for this clonotype. V and J are TRBV12-3 or TRBV12-4 and TRBJ1-2, with D perhaps TRBD1 (5 bases). CDR3 length equals 15 residues. Trimming took off 6 bases at V and 5 bases at J, with 19 bases between the two ends. The DNA of the CDR3 is TGTGCCAGCAGCATTACTATCAGGGACGGTTATGGCTACACCTTC. Protein product: CASSITIRDGYGYTF.

The table lists this clonotype with many counts. The J gene is TRBJ2-5, the V gene TRBV30; D uncertain. CDR3 size: 13 residues. Looked up from germline, CDR1 is GTSNPN and CDR2 is SVGIG (reference sequence). Trimming removed 0 bases at V and 1 base at J, with 6 bases between. The CDR3 here is CAWSVGGQETQYF. DNA for the CDR3: TGTGCCTGGAGTGTAGGCGGCCAAGAGACCCAGTACTTC.

The chain links TRBV3-1 to TRBJ2-2, with D hard to call. This CDR3 has 14 residues. CDR1 and CDR2 (germline): LGHDT, YNNKEL (reference sequence). The V end lost 1 base, the J end lost 7 bases, and 10 bases lay between the germline ends. In DNA form, the CDR3 reads TGTGCCAGCAGCCAAGGAGGCGTCGGCGGGGAGCTGTTTTTT. This encodes CASSQGGVGGELFF.

In this sample, this clonotype turned up many times. The rearrangement links TRBV2 to TRBJ2-1, with D unresolved. The CDR3 length is 11 residues. Germline CDR1 reads SNHLY; CDR2 reads FYNNEI. The germline V and J ends were trimmed by 4 bases and 7 bases, with 5 bases remaining between them. CDR3 sequence: CASSAQNEQFF. The CDR3 nucleotides read TGTGCCAGCAGTGCCCAGAATGAGCAGTTCTTC.

This clonotype was seen ten or more times. The chain couples TRBV5-8 to TRBJ2-7, with 10 bases aligning to TRBD2. Trimming cost V 3 bases and J 7 bases; bases outside gene matches: 7. The CDR3 has 14 residues. CDR1 is SGHTS and CDR2 is YDEGEE in the germline V gene. The CDR3 DNA sequence: TGTGCCAGCAGCTCCATAGCGGGGGGACGGGAGCAGTACTTC. This codes for CASSSIAGGREQYF.

This clonotype was detected ten times or more. This chain links TRBV7-8 with TRBJ2-3, with D unresolved. Per germline, CDR1 SGHVS and CDR2 FQNEAQ. Trimming removed 1 base from V and 2 bases from J, with 10 bases in between. The CDR3 extends over 15 amino acids. The CDR3, as DNA: TGTGCCAGCAGCTTAGACCGCTTACACACAGATACGCAGTATTTT. This translates into CASSLDRLHTDTQYF.

This sequence joins TRBV7-2 and TRBJ2-7, with D hard to call. V gave up 1 base and J gave up 4 bases, with 5 bases separating them. The CDR3 length is 12 residues. Germline CDR1 is SGHTA and CDR2 is FQGNSA. The CDR3 loop is CASSLGRYEQYF. CDR3 DNA sequence: TGTGCCAGCAGCTTAGGCAGATACGAGCAGTACTTC. The full variable domain, in which reference TRBV7-2 and TRBJ2-7 provide the parts outside the CDR3, is GAGVSQSPSNKVTEKGKDVELRCDPISGHTALYWYRQSLGQGLEFLIYFQGNSAPDKSGLPSDRFSAERTGGSVSTLTIQRTQQEDSAVYLCASSLGRYEQYFGPGTRLTVT.